A single sample gave rise to the 21 T cell receptor beta chains below, sequenced in a study of molecular identifiers for immune sequencing clone quantification. From the PCR reads, TCRdb called clonotypes with MiXCR, one entry per CDR3 protein. Of around 470,000 distinct CDR3 sequences listed, about 22% are singletons. Sequencing was performed on naive CD8+ T cells from blood, with Jurkat cell RNA spiked in. This sample's subset: FACS-sorted CD8+CD4-CCR7+CD45RA+ naive T cells. These receptors were collected from a human donor in good health. Some libraries in this study had Jurkat cell RNA spiked in.

This clonotype was counted at least ten times. V is TRBV5-4 and J is TRBJ1-1; 12 nucleotides match TRBD1. Trimming took 3 bases from V and 8 from J; bases not matched to a gene: 2. CDR1 is SGHNT, CDR2 YYREEE, per germline (reference sequence). This CDR3 comprises 13 residues. CDR3 in DNA: TGTGCCAGCAGCTCCGGGACAGGGGGCGAAGCTTTCTTT. Its translation: CASSSGTGGEAFF.

This clonotype was detected many times. This chain connects TRBV21-1 to TRBJ2-4. TRBV21-1 has pseudogene status. The CDR3 is made up of 16 amino acids. CDR3 nucleotides: TGTGCCAGCAGCAAAAGCAAGGTTTTGAGCAAAAACATTCAGTACTTC. Amino acid sequence: CASSKSKVLSKNIQYF.

The V call is TRBV5-6, the J call TRBJ2-7; TRBD1 aligns across 8 bases. Germline lookup yields CDR1 SGHDT and CDR2 YYEEEE. This CDR3 contains 15 residues. With 5 bases clipped from V and 2 bases from J, the junction kept 9 bases outside the gene matches. CDR3 nucleotides: TGTGCCAGCAGGCCCGGGACAGGAAACCCCTACGAGCAGTACTTC. Translated, it gives CASRPGTGNPYEQYF. The full variable domain, in which reference TRBV5-6 and TRBJ2-7 provide the parts outside the CDR3, is DAGVTQSPTHLIKTRGQQVTLRCSPKSGHDTVSWYQQALGQGPQFIFQYYEEEERQRGNFPDRFSGHQFPNYSSELNVNALLLGDSALYLCASRPGTGNPYEQYFGPGTRLTVT.

Worth noting for this clonotype: This clone may be a read error of a much larger clone one base away. CDR3 DNA sequence: TGCAGTGCTAGTGCGCGGACCAGCTTAGAGACCCCGTACTTC. Translation: CSASARTSLETPYF. The genes are TRBV20-1 and TRBJ2-5; D not certain. This CDR3 has 14 amino acids. Germline CDR1 is DFQATT and CDR2 is SNEGSKA (reference sequence).

This clonotype was seen at least ten times. The rearrangement joins TRBV11-2 to TRBJ2-7; D gene unclear. V lost 5 bases and J lost 4, with 15 bases in between. CDR3 length: 14 residues. In germline, CDR1 is SGHAT, CDR2 FQNNGV. The CDR3: CASSPYSLGYEQYF. The CDR3 DNA follows: TGTGCCAGCAGCCCCTACTCCCTCGGGTACGAGCAGTACTTC.

The chain links TRBV9 to TRBJ2-7; 8 nucleotides match TRBD1. With V trimmed by 8 bases and J by 4 bases, 2 bases remained unmatched. In germline, CDR1 is SGDLS, CDR2 YYNGEE. The CDR3 extends over 11 amino acids. CDR3 amino acids: CARDRVYEQYF. CDR3 bases: TGTGCCAGGGACAGGGTTTACGAGCAGTACTTC.

On this clonotype: A much larger clone lies a single base off, so this may be a read error. The chain carries TRBV12-3 or TRBV12-4 and TRBJ2-3; D is unresolved. The CDR3 length is 15 residues. The CDR3 region has the DNA TGTGCCAGCGGTTTATTCCTAGTGGAGCCCGGTACGCAGTATTTT. Protein sequence: CASGLFLVEPGTQYF.

J is TRBJ1-1 and V is TRBV7-6; D remains ambiguous. The V end was cut by 2 bases, the J end by 4 bases, with 14 bases between. This CDR3 is built from 15 residues. From germline, CDR1 is SGHVS and CDR2 FNYEAQ. The CDR3 spells CASSLPAGDSTEAFF. DNA of the CDR3: TGTGCCAGCAGCTTACCGGCCGGGGATAGCACTGAAGCTTTCTTT.

This clonotype was found many times. The rearrangement joins TRBV12-3 or TRBV12-4 to TRBJ1-1; D is perhaps TRBD1 (5 bases). The germline V and J ends were trimmed by 6 bases and 0 bases, with 11 bases remaining between them. This CDR3 region has 14 residues. This CDR3 reads CASRPIGVNTEAFF. The CDR3, as DNA: TGTGCCAGCAGACCGATAGGGGTGAACACTGAAGCTTTCTTT.

V and J are TRBV9 and TRBJ2-7; TRBD1 matches 7 bases. The CDR3 is 15 residues long. V was clipped by 2 bases and J by 4 bases; unmatched bases: 9. Germline CDR1 reads SGDLS; CDR2 reads YYNGEE. The CDR3 region is CASSVGAGGLYEQYF. The CDR3, as DNA: TGTGCCAGCAGCGTCGGGGCAGGGGGTCTTTACGAGCAGTACTTC.

This clonotype was detected ten times or more. The genes are TRBV5-4 and TRBJ2-3, with 8 bases lining up with TRBD2. V shed 4 bases, J shed 6 bases, and the junction held 16 bases outside the gene matches. The CDR3 is 17 amino acids. CDR1 is SGHNT, CDR2 YYREEE, per germline (reference sequence). CDR3 loop: CASSKEGSGAYGDTQYF. CDR3 bases: TGTGCCAGCAGCAAGGAGGGTAGCGGGGCTTACGGGGATACGCAGTATTTT. The entire variable domain, with the rest obtained from reference TRBV5-4 and TRBJ2-3, is as follows: ETGVTQSPTHLIKTRGQQVTLRCSSQSGHNTVSWYQQALGQGPQFIFQYYREEENGRGNFPPRFSGLQFPNYSSELNVNALELDDSALYLCASSKEGSGAYGDTQYFGPGTRLTVL.

The J gene is TRBJ1-5, the V gene TRBV19; TRBD1 might be the D (5 bases). Trimming stripped 5 bases from V and 0 bases from J, with 11 bases between. Germline values: CDR1 LNHDA, CDR2 SQIVND (reference sequence). This CDR3 contains 15 residues. CDR3 residues: CASSGGLYSNQPQHF. CDR3 sequence (DNA): TGTGCCAGTAGTGGGGGACTTTATAGCAATCAGCCCCAGCATTTT.

Many counts were recorded for this clonotype. The chain employs TRBV20-1 and TRBJ2-7; D is tentatively TRBD1 or TRBD2 (5 bases each). CDR3 length: 12 residues. The V end lost 0 bases, the J end lost 9 bases, and 12 bases lay between the germline ends. CDR1 is DFQATT and CDR2 is SNEGSKA in the germline V gene (reference sequence). CDR3 coding DNA: TGCAGTGCTAGAGAAGAGGGGACGGTGCAGTACTTC. Amino acid sequence: CSAREEGTVQYF.

The rearrangement joins TRBV19 to TRBJ2-7, with D possibly being TRBD1 (6 bases). Germline loops: CDR1 LNHDA, CDR2 SQIVND (reference sequence). This CDR3 has 14 amino acids. V was clipped by 9 bases and J by 1 base, with 16 bases between them. In nucleotides, the CDR3 is TGTGCCAGCGGGGACAATAGGCATTCCTACGAGCAGTACTTC. As protein: CASGDNRHSYEQYF. The variable domain in full, with the rest retrieved from reference TRBV19 and TRBJ2-7, is DGGITQSPKYLFRKEGQNVTLSCEQNLNHDAMYWYRQDPGQGLRLIYYSQIVNDFQKGDIAEGYSVSREKKESFPLTVTSAQKNPTAFYLCASGDNRHSYEQYFGPGTRLTVT.

As to this clonotype: Its ends do not fully match the called genes, so a read error is possible. The rearrangement uses TRBV27 and TRBJ2-2; possible D gene TRBD1, 6 bases. Germline CDR1 reads MNHEY; CDR2 reads SMNVEV (reference sequence). CDR3 size: 16 residues. For the CDR3, the DNA is TGTGCCAGCAGTTTAGTGGCGGGCACAGGGACCGGGGAGCCGTTTTTT. This codes for CASSLVAGTGTGEPFF.

This clonotype was seen many times. V usage is TRBV5-4 and J usage is TRBJ2-6; D not certain. This CDR3 has 16 amino acids. Germline V gene data show CDR1 as SGHNT and CDR2 as YYREEE (reference sequence). The V gene lost 0 bases and the J gene lost 4 bases, with 11 bases spanning the gap. The CDR3 spells CASSLDRVDGANVLTF. The CDR3 DNA reads as TGTGCCAGCAGCTTGGATCGAGTGGACGGGGCCAACGTCCTGACTTTC.

The chain is built from TRBV10-1 and TRBJ2-3, with TRBD1 matching 7 bases. This CDR3 region has 14 residues. The junction had 5 bases not matched to a gene; V was cut back by 6 bases and J by 2 bases. The germline CDR1 and CDR2 sequences are WNHNN and SYGVQD (reference sequence). As DNA, the CDR3 is TGCGCCAGCAGCCGGGACAGACTCACAGATACGCAGTATTTT. Its translation: CASSRDRLTDTQYF.

This clonotype has ten or more counts. The CDR3 loop reads CASSLFSQPGEKLFF. Here the CDR3 DNA reads TGTGCCAGCAGTTTATTTTCCCAACCCGGGGAAAAACTGTTTTTT. The V call is TRBV27, the J call TRBJ1-4; D gene unclear. The CDR3 length is 15 residues. V was shortened by 1 base and J by 8 bases, with 14 bases between the two germline ends. From germline, CDR1 is MNHEY and CDR2 SMNVEV (reference sequence).

The chain employs TRBV28 and TRBJ1-5; D gene ambiguous. Deletions cut 5 bases from V and 0 bases from J, with 17 bases between. Germline CDR1 and CDR2: MDHEN and SYDVKM. The CDR3 length is 17 residues. The CDR3: CASSHPRTAYSNQPQHF. The CDR3, as DNA: TGTGCCAGCAGTCACCCGAGGACGGCTTATAGCAATCAGCCCCAGCATTTT.

This clonotype has just a few counts. The V call is TRBV5-1, the J call TRBJ2-3, with 13 bases matching TRBD2. Germline V lookup: CDR1 SGHRS, CDR2 YFSETQ. Losses at the gene ends were 3 bases for V and 3 bases for J; bases not matched to a gene: 4. The CDR3 extends over 16 amino acids. Written as DNA, the CDR3 is TGCGCCAGCAGCTACGGACTAGCGGGAGTAACAGATACGCAGTATTTT. Amino acids: CASSYGLAGVTDTQYF.

This clonotype was detected ten times or more. V gene TRBV30 combines with J gene TRBJ2-4; 7 positions match TRBD1. CDR3 length: 14 residues. Germline V gene sequence: CDR1 GTSNPN, CDR2 SVGIG (reference sequence). V lost 2 bases to trimming and J lost 4 bases; unmatched junction nucleotides: 5. This CDR3 is CAWSTGTAKNIQYF. The CDR3 nucleotides read TGTGCCTGGAGTACCGGGACAGCAAAAAACATTCAGTACTTC.